This T cell receptor beta chain was observed in a study of blood T cell repertoires in COVID-19. The germline gives CDR1 MGHRA, CDR2 YSYEKL. Trimming at V came to 1 base and at J to 4 bases, leaving 4 bases not matched to a gene. This CDR3 has 15 residues. Authors' methods: Amplification of reference gene primers provided the estimated nucleated cell counts. Repertoires were generated with immunoSEQ multiplex PCR, while TCRdb's copy carries only in-frame clones and drops some. The V and J calls and clone size are taken from that table; D and trimming were inferred from the DNA. Of some 42,000 clones detected, roughly nine tenths appear once; the ten largest clones hold approximately 9%.

The genes are TRBV4-1 and TRBJ2-3; 8 bases align to TRBD1. The source of this sequence is a man aged 50 to 60 with active COVID-19. Sequenced: peripheral blood. The CDR3 loop reads CASSQVQGVADTQYF. The CDR3 DNA follows: TGCGCCAGCAGCCAAGTACAGGGGGTGGCAGATACGCAGTATTTT.